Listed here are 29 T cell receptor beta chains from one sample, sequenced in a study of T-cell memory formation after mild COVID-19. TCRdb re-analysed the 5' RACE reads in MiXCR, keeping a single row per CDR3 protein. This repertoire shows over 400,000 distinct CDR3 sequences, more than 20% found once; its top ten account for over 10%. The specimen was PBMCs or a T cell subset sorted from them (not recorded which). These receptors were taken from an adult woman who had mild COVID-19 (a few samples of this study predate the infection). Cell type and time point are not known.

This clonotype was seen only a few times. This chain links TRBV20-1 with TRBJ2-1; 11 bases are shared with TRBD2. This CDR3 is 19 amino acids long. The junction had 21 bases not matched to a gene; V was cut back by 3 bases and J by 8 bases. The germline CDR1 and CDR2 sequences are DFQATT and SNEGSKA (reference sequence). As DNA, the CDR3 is TGCAGTGCTAGTCCGCCCAGTGGTAGCGGGAGGGGAAGTAGTTATGAGCAGTTCTTC. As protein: CSASPPSGSGRGSSYEQFF.

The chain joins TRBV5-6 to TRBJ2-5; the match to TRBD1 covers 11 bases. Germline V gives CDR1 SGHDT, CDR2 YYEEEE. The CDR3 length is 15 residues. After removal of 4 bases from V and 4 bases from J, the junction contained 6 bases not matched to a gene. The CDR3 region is CASSLFGTGGETQYF. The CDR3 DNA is TGTGCCAGCAGCCTCTTCGGGACAGGGGGAGAGACCCAGTACTTC.

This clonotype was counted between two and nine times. CDR3 nucleotide sequence: TGTGCCAGCAGTGATGAGGGGGCGCTCACCGGGGAGCTGTTTTTT. Its protein is CASSDEGALTGELFF. The chain recombines TRBV25-1 with TRBJ2-2, with TRBD1 matching 7 bases. The CDR3 consists of 15 residues. V lost 3 bases and J lost 4; bases outside the gene matches: 5. Per the germline V gene, CDR1 is MGHDK and CDR2 is SYGVNS.

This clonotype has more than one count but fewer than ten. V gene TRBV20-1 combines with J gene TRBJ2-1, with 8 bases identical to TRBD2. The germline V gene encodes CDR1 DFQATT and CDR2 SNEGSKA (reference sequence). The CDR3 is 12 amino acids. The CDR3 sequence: CRAGDSYNEQFF. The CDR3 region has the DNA TGCAGAGCGGGAGACTCCTACAATGAGCAGTTCTTC.

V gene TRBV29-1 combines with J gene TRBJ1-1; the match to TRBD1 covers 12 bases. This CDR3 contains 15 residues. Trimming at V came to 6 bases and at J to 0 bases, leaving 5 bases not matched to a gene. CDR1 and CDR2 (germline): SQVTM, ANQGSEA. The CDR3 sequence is CSVLGTGGMNTEAFF. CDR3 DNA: TGCAGCGTCCTTGGGACAGGGGGCATGAACACTGAAGCTTTCTTT. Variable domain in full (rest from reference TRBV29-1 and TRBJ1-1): SAVISQKPSRDICQRGTSLTIQCQVDSQVTMMFWYRQQPGQSLTLIATANQGSEATYESGFVIDKFPISRPNLTFSTLTVSNMSPEDSSIYLCSVLGTGGMNTEAFFGQGTRLTVV.

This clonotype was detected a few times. The CDR3 DNA reads TGTGCCAGCAGCTGGAGGGACAGACCCTACGAGCAGTACTTC. Its translation is CASSWRDRPYEQYF. This chain joins TRBV5-5 and TRBJ2-7; a possible D gene is TRBD1 (7 bases). Germline values: CDR1 SGHKS, CDR2 YYEKEE (reference sequence). This CDR3 is 14 amino acids long. V lost 3 bases, J lost 2 bases, and 12 bases lay in between.

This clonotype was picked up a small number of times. The CDR3 reads CASRVFRARVSNSPLHF. The CDR3 DNA is TGTGCCAGCAGGGTCTTTCGGGCCCGGGTCTCTAATTCACCCCTCCACTTT. The rearrangement links TRBV6-5 to TRBJ1-6; D is ambiguous. The CDR3 spans 17 residues. V lost 6 bases to trimming and J lost 6 bases, with 21 bases between them. Germline assignment: CDR1 MNHEY and CDR2 SVGAGI.

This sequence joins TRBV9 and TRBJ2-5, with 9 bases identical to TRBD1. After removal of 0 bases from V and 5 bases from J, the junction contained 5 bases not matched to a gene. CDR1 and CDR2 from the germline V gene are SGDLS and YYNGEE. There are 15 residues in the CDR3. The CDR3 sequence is CASSVGDREEETQYF. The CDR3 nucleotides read TGTGCCAGCAGCGTAGGGGACAGGGAAGAGGAGACCCAGTACTTC.

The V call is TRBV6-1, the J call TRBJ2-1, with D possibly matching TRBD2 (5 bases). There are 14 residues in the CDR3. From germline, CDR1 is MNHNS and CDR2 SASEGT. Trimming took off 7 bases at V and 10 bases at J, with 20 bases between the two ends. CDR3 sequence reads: CASTPRDRRREQFF. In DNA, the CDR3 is TGTGCCAGCACGCCCCGGGATCGGCGGCGGGAGCAGTTCTTC.

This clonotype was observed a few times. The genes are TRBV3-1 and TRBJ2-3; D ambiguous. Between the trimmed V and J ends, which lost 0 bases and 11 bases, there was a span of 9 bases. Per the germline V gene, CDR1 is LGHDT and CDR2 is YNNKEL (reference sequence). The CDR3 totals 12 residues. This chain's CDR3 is CASSQDPSLQYF. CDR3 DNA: TGTGCCAGCAGCCAAGACCCCAGCCTGCAGTATTTT.

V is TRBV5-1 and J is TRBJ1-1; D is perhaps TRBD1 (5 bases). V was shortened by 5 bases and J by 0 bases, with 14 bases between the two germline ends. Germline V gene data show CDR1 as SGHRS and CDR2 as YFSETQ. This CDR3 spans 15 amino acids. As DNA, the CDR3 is TGCGCCAGCAGGAGGAGAGGGGCCATGAACACTGAAGCTTTCTTT. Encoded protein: CASRRRGAMNTEAFF.

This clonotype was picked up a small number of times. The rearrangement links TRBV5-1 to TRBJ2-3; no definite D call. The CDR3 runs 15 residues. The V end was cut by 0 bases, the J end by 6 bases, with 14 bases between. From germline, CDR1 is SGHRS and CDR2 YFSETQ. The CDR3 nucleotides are TGCGCCAGCAGCTTGGCTGCCTTCCCGAGGGATACGCAGTATTTT. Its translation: CASSLAAFPRDTQYF.

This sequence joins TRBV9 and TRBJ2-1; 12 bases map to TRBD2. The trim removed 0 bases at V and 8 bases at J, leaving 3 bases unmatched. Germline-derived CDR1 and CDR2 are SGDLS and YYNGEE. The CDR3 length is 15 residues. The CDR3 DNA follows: TGTGCCAGCAGCGTAGGACTAGCGGGAGAGTATGAGCAGTTCTTC. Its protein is CASSVGLAGEYEQFF.

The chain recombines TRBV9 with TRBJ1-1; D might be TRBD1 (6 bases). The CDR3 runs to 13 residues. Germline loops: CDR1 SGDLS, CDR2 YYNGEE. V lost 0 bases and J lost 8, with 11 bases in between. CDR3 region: CASSVEGGMEAFF. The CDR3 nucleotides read TGTGCCAGCAGCGTAGAGGGGGGGATGGAAGCTTTCTTT.

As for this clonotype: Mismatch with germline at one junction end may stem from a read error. The CDR3 region is CASSLELQTSVGEQYF. CDR3 in DNA: TGTGCTAGCAGCTTAGAACTGCAGACTAGTGTGGGGGAGCAGTACTTC. V gene TRBV7-7 combines with J gene TRBJ2-7, with a possible D match to TRBD2 (6 bases). The CDR3 spans 16 residues. Germline-derived CDR1 and CDR2 are SSHAT and FNYEAQ (reference sequence).

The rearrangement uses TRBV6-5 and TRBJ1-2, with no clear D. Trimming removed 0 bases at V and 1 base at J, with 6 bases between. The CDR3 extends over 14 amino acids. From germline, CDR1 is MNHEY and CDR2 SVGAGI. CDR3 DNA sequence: TGTGCCAGCAGTTACTCGAGGGATAACTATGGCTACACCTTC. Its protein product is CASSYSRDNYGYTF.

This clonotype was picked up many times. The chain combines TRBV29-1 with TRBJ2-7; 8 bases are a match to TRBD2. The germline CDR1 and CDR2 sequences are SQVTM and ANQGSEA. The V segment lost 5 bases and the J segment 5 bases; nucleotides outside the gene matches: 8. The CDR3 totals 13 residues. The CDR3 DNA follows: TGCAGCGTTTTCGAGAGCGGGAGAAACGAGCAGTACTTC. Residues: CSVFESGRNEQYF.

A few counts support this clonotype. The CDR3 sequence is CSARPNTEAFF. For the CDR3, the DNA is TGCAGTGCTAGGCCTAACACTGAAGCTTTCTTT. This sequence joins TRBV20-1 and TRBJ1-1; no firm D call. Germline loops: CDR1 DFQATT, CDR2 SNEGSKA (reference sequence). V lost 3 bases to trimming and J lost 2 bases, with 4 bases between them. The CDR3 has 11 residues.

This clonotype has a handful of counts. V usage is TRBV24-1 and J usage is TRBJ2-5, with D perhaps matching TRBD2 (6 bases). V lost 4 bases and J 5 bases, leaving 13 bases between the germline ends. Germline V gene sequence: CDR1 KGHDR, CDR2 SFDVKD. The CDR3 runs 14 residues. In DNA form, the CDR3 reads TGTGCCACCAGTGAAGGCCAGGCGGGGGAGACCCAGTACTTC. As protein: CATSEGQAGETQYF.

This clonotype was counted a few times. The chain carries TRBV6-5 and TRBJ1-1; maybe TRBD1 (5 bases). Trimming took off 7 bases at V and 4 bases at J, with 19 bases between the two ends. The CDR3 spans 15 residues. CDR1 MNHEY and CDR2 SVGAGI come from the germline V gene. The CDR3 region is CASTLTLGVSTEAFF. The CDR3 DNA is TGTGCCAGCACCCTTACCTTAGGGGTAAGCACTGAAGCTTTCTTT.

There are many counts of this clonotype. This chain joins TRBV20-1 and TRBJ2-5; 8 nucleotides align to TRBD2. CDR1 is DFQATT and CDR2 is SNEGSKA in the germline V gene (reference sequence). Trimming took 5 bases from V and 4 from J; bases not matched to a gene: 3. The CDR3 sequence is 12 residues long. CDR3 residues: CSAREGRETQYF. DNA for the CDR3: TGCAGTGCTCGGGAGGGGAGAGAGACCCAGTACTTC.

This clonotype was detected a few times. The CDR3 is CASSYSLGDHEQYF. The CDR3, as DNA: TGTGCCAGCAGTTACTCGCTCGGGGACCACGAGCAGTACTTC. The rearrangement uses TRBV6-2 or TRBV6-3 and TRBJ2-7; the D gene could be TRBD1 or TRBD2 (5 bases each). Germline V gene data show CDR1 as MNHEY and CDR2 as SVGEGT. V shed 0 bases and J shed 5 bases, with 11 bases lying between them. CDR3 length equals 14 residues.

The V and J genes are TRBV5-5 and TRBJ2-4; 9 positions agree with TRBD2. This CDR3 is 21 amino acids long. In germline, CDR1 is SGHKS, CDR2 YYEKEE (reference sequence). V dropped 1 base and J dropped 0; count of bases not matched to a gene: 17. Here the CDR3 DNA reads TGTGCCAGCAGCTTGTTGTATATGGCGGGAGGGGGAGCGGTAGCCAAAAACATTCAGTACTTC. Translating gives CASSLLYMAGGGAVAKNIQYF.

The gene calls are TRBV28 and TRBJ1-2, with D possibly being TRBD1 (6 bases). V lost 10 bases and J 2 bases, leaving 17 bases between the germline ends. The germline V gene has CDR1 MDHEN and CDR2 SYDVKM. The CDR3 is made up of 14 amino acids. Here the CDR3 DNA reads TGTGCCATCCATAACGACAGGTCAAACTATGGCTACACCTTC. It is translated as CAIHNDRSNYGYTF.

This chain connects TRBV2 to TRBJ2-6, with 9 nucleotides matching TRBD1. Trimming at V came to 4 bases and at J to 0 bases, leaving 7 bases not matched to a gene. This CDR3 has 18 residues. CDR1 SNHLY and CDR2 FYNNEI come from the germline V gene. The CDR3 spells CASSGRDRASSGANVLTF. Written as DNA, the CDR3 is TGTGCCAGCAGTGGCCGGGACAGGGCTTCCTCTGGGGCCAACGTCCTGACTTTC.

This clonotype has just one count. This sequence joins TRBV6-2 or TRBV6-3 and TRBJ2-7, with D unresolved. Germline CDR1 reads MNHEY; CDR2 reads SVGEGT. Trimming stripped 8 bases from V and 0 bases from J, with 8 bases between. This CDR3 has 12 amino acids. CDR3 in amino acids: CASEKSSYEQYF. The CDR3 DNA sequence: TGTGCCAGCGAGAAGAGCTCCTACGAGCAGTACTTC.

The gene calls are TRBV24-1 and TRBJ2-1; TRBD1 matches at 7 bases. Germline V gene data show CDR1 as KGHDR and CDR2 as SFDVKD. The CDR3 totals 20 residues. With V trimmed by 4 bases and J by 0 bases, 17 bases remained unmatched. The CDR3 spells CATSDPARGKTGFSYNEQFF. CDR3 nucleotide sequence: TGTGCCACCAGTGACCCAGCCAGGGGGAAAACAGGGTTCTCCTACAATGAGCAGTTCTTC.

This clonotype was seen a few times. DNA of the CDR3: TGTGCCACCAGTGAGGGGGGTTCGACCACCTACGAGCAGTACTTC. Its protein is CATSEGGSTTYEQYF. The chain combines TRBV24-1 with TRBJ2-7; TRBD2 is a possible D gene (6 bases). The V end was cut by 4 bases, the J end by 2 bases, with 14 bases between. The CDR3 sequence is 15 residues long. Germline CDR1 is KGHDR and CDR2 is SFDVKD.

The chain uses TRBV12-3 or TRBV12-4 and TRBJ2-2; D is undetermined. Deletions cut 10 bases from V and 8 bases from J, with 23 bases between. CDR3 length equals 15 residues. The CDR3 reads CATGSRGLLVGELFF. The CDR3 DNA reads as TGTGCCACCGGAAGCCGTGGTCTCCTCGTTGGGGAGCTGTTTTTT.